The 32 T cell receptor beta chains below come from one sample, sequenced in a study of blood T cell repertoires in COVID-19 (dated by TCRdb to the early 2020s). Libraries were constructed by the immunoSEQ multiplex PCR assay. TCRdb retrieved this table from immuneACCESS and kept in-frame rearrangements only. Not all clones are present; in checked studies, unresolved V genes account for under half, and no reason is known for the remainder. This sample has some 190,000 clones in its table, and 85% of those were observed once. The ten largest clones represent roughly 8.2% of the sample. Sequenced material: peripheral blood. The receptors were gathered from an older woman with acute or convalescent COVID-19.

This chain uses TRBV18 with TRBJ1-1, with D perhaps TRBD1 (6 bases). Germline loops: CDR1 KGHSH, CDR2 LQKENI. V lost 6 bases and J 3 bases, leaving 17 bases between the germline ends. This CDR3 is built from 15 residues. CDR3 DNA: TGTGCCAGCTCTCCTACTGGGGGCGCGTACACTGAAGCTTTCTTT. This codes for CASSPTGGAYTEAFF.

The CDR3 here is CASSLFGQGTPNTEAFF. The CDR3 bases are TGCGCCAGCAGCTTGTTCGGACAGGGAACCCCGAACACTGAAGCTTTCTTT. The V gene is TRBV5-1, the J gene TRBJ1-1, with 8 bases that match TRBD1. The CDR3 has 17 amino acids. Germline CDR1 and CDR2: SGHRS and YFSETQ. V gave up 1 base and J gave up 1 base; unmatched junction bases: 9.

The chain links TRBV7-3 to TRBJ2-3; D may be TRBD2 (6 bases). The V gene lost 5 bases and the J gene lost 12 bases, with 18 bases spanning the gap. CDR1 SGHTA and CDR2 FQGTGA come from the germline V gene. The length of the CDR3 is 13 residues. The CDR3 loop reads CASSPTGLQYQYF. DNA for the CDR3: TGTGCCAGCAGCCCCACGGGACTGCAATACCAGTATTTT. The full variable domain, completed using reference TRBV7-3 and TRBJ2-3, is GAGVSQTPSNKVTEKGKYVELRCDPISGHTALYWYRQSLGQGPEFLIYFQGTGAADDSGLPNDRFFAVRPEGSVSTLKIQRTERGDSAVYLCASSPTGLQYQYFGPGTRLTVL.

The genes are TRBV7-9 and TRBJ2-2; 8 positions match TRBD2. With V trimmed by 1 base and J by 3 bases, 1 base remained unmatched. Per the germline V gene, CDR1 is SEHNR and CDR2 is FQNEAQ (reference sequence). The CDR3 sequence is 15 residues long. The CDR3: CASSLGAGDTGELFF. CDR3 nucleotides: TGTGCCAGCAGCTTAGGAGCGGGGGACACCGGGGAGCTGTTTTTT.

The chain has TRBV6-5 and TRBJ1-2; TRBD1 matches at 7 bases. The V and J ends lost 4 bases and 4 bases, in that order; junction bases with no gene match: 6. This CDR3 spans 14 amino acids. The V gene's germline CDR1 is MNHEY and CDR2 SVGAGI. CDR3 sequence: CASSSSGTVYGYTF. The CDR3 DNA reads as TGTGCCAGCAGTTCATCCGGGACAGTCTATGGCTACACCTTC.

The rearrangement uses TRBV20-1 and TRBJ1-1; possibly TRBD1 for D (6 bases). Trimming removed 5 bases at V and 5 bases at J, with 9 bases between. This CDR3 comprises 11 residues. The germline V gene encodes CDR1 DFQATT and CDR2 SNEGSKA (reference sequence). CDR3: CSAGQGTEAFF. In nucleotides, the CDR3 is TGCAGTGCTGGGCAGGGGACTGAAGCTTTCTTT.

The V and J genes are TRBV19 and TRBJ2-7; 12 bases are shared with TRBD2. The germline V gene has CDR1 LNHDA and CDR2 SQIVND (reference sequence). The J segment lost 2 bases and the V segment lost 4 bases, leaving 0 bases of the junction unmatched. CDR3 length: 14 residues. The DNA of the CDR3 is TGTGCCAGTAGTAGGACTAGCGGGACCTACGAGCAGTACGTC. Its translation: CASSRTSGTYEQYV.

A note on this clone: A much larger clone sits a single nucleotide away, making a read error possible. The sample carries other DNA sequences with the same CDR3. This chain uses TRBV3-1 (or the pseudogene TRBV3-2) with TRBJ2-1; maybe TRBD2 (6 bases). The germline gives CDR1 LGHDT, CDR2 YNNKEL (reference sequence). V gave up 1 base and J gave up 10 bases, with 8 bases separating them. This CDR3 comprises 12 residues. The CDR3 loop reads CASSQVAGEQFF. The DNA of the CDR3 is TGTGCCAGCAGCCAAGTGGCGGGGGAGCAGTTCTTC.

This clone occurred once. The rearrangement uses TRBV24-1 and TRBJ1-5, with 7 bases identical to TRBD1. The CDR3 loop spans 14 amino acids. Germline assignment: CDR1 KGHDR and CDR2 SFDVKD. Trimming at V came to 6 bases and at J to 0 bases, leaving 1 base not matched to a gene. This CDR3 reads CATSRQGSNQPQHF. CDR3 DNA: TGTGCCACCAGTAGACAGGGTAGCAATCAGCCCCAGCATTTT.

V usage is TRBV6-5 and J usage is TRBJ2-1, with 7 nucleotides matching TRBD2. CDR1 MNHEY and CDR2 SVGAGI come from the germline V gene. Trimming cost V 6 bases and J 7 bases; bases outside gene matches: 12. The CDR3 has 15 residues. The CDR3, as DNA: TGTGCCAGCAGGTCTAGCGGACCTAAACCTAATGAGCAGTTCTTC. Translated, it gives CASRSSGPKPNEQFF.

The V call is TRBV9, the J call TRBJ1-2; D is ambiguous. This CDR3 has 12 amino acids. The V end was cut by 4 bases, the J end by 3 bases, with 7 bases between. Germline V CDR1 and CDR2: SGDLS, YYNGEE. The chain's CDR3 is CASSTEHYGYTF. CDR3 in DNA: TGTGCCAGCAGCACAGAGCACTATGGCTACACCTTC.

The V gene is TRBV9, the J gene TRBJ2-1; TRBD2 is a possible D gene (6 bases). The V gene lost 0 bases and the J gene lost 5 bases, with 15 bases spanning the gap. Germline V gives CDR1 SGDLS, CDR2 YYNGEE. This CDR3 is 16 amino acids long. CDR3 in amino acids: CASSVGWAGRDNEQFF. The DNA for the CDR3 is TGTGCCAGCAGCGTAGGATGGGCGGGAAGGGACAATGAGCAGTTCTTC.

This clone appeared a single time. This chain joins TRBV25-1 and TRBJ1-6; D might be TRBD1 (5 bases). This CDR3 is built from 13 residues. Germline lookup yields CDR1 MGHDK and CDR2 SYGVNS. Trimming left V 4 bases short and J 10 bases short, with 11 bases between. As DNA, the CDR3 is TGTGCCAGCAGTGTCTGGGGCTCCTCACCCCTCCACTTT. Amino acid sequence: CASSVWGSSPLHF.

The chain combines TRBV7-9 with TRBJ2-2; TRBD1 matches at 7 bases. This CDR3 is 14 amino acids long. Germline loops: CDR1 SEHNR, CDR2 FQNEAQ (reference sequence). The trim removed 8 bases at V and 4 bases at J, leaving 7 bases unmatched. Here the CDR3 reads CASQTGLSTGELFF. The CDR3 DNA is TGTGCCAGCCAGACAGGGCTGAGCACCGGGGAGCTGTTTTTT. Supplemented by reference TRBV7-9 and TRBJ2-2, the full variable domain reads DTGVSQNPRHKITKRGQNVTFRCDPISEHNRLYWYRQTLGQGPEFLTYFQNEAQLEKSRLLSDRFSAERPKGSFSTLEIQRTEQGDSAMYLCASQTGLSTGELFFGEGSRLTVL.

This clone was seen more than once but under ten times. The rearrangement links TRBV27 to TRBJ2-1; 11 positions match TRBD2. J gave up 6 bases and V 6 bases, and 16 bases lay outside the gene matches. There are 18 residues in the CDR3. Looked up from germline, CDR1 is MNHEY and CDR2 is SMNVEV (reference sequence). The CDR3, as DNA: TGTGCCAGCAGGTTCTTATACGGTAGCGGGAGGGTTGCCAATGAGCAGTTCTTC. Amino acid sequence: CASRFLYGSGRVANEQFF.

The rearrangement joins TRBV7-2 to TRBJ2-1, with TRBD2 as a possible D gene (6 bases). V shed 5 bases and J shed 7 bases, with 15 bases lying between them. Germline V gives CDR1 SGHTA, CDR2 FQGNSA. CDR3 length: 14 residues. The CDR3 loop reads CASSPAAGRNEQFF. CDR3 nucleotide sequence: TGTGCCAGCAGCCCCGCGGCAGGGAGGAATGAGCAGTTCTTC.

The chain recombines TRBV14 with TRBJ2-5, with 10 bases fitting TRBD2. V trimming: 0 bases; J trimming: 9 bases; junction bases outside the gene matches: 16. The CDR3 length is 18 residues. From germline, CDR1 is SGHDN and CDR2 FVKESK. CDR3 nucleotide sequence: TGTGCCAGCAGCCAAGAGGGACAGCTAGCGGGAGCTGGGGGGGCCCAGTACTTC. Protein: CASSQEGQLAGAGGAQYF.

The V call is TRBV3-1 (or the pseudogene TRBV3-2), the J call TRBJ1-4; 11 bases are a match to TRBD1. The CDR3 totals 16 residues. CDR1 is LGHDT and CDR2 is YNNKEL in the germline V gene (reference sequence). The V segment lost 4 bases and the J segment 6 bases; nucleotides outside the gene matches: 7. The CDR3 loop reads CASSPRGTGGDEKLFF. CDR3 sequence (DNA): TGTGCCAGCAGCCCACGCGGGACAGGGGGGGATGAAAAACTGTTTTTT.

The rearrangement uses TRBV29-1 and TRBJ2-3, with TRBD1 matching 11 bases. The CDR3 runs 14 residues. From germline, CDR1 is SQVTM and CDR2 ANQGSEA. V lost 2 bases, J lost 5 bases, and 3 bases stayed unmatched. The CDR3: CSVETGTGGDTQYF. The CDR3 nucleotides are TGCAGCGTTGAAACCGGGACAGGGGGAGATACGCAGTATTTT.

The chain has TRBV28 and TRBJ2-1; weak D call: TRBD2 (6 bases). The germline CDR1 and CDR2 sequences are MDHEN and SYDVKM. CDR3 length equals 16 residues. V was clipped by 6 bases and J by 7 bases, with 22 bases between them. The CDR3 bases are TGTGCCAGCAGCCCCGCCTTTGGGGGAGGAGGTAATGAGCAGTTCTTC. Translating gives CASSPAFGGGGNEQFF.

The gene calls are TRBV13 and TRBJ2-5, with 10 nucleotides matching TRBD2. The CDR3 has 15 residues. Per germline, CDR1 PRHDT and CDR2 FYEKMQ (reference sequence). The V segment lost 5 bases and the J segment 5 bases; nucleotides outside the gene matches: 8. The CDR3 is CASSPRTSGRETQYF. DNA for the CDR3: TGTGCCAGCAGCCCCAGGACTAGCGGTAGGGAGACCCAGTACTTC. Based on the CDR3 plus reference TRBV13 and TRBJ2-5, the full variable domain is AAGVIQSPRHLIKEKRETATLKCYPIPRHDTVYWYQQGPGQDPQFLISFYEKMQSDKGSIPDRFSAQQFSDYHSELNMSSLELGDSALYFCASSPRTSGRETQYFGPGTRLLVL.

To note about this clone: The same CDR3 also results from other DNA sequences found in this sample. The chain combines TRBV19 with TRBJ2-5; D gene uncertain. Germline V gene sequence: CDR1 LNHDA, CDR2 SQIVND (reference sequence). The CDR3 extends over 14 amino acids. Trimming pared 1 base from V and 2 bases from J, leaving 8 bases between. The CDR3 DNA sequence: TGTGCCAGTAGTATAGGGCGGTATCAAGAGACCCAGTACTTC. This encodes CASSIGRYQETQYF.

The V gene is TRBV9, the J gene TRBJ1-2; 8 nucleotides align to TRBD1. J gave up 9 bases and V 1 base, and 5 bases lay outside the gene matches. The CDR3 consists of 13 residues. Germline loops: CDR1 SGDLS, CDR2 YYNGEE. The CDR3 is CASSVQGARSYTF. The DNA for the CDR3 is TGTGCCAGCAGCGTACAGGGGGCTCGTAGCTACACCTTC.

The gene calls are TRBV5-1 and TRBJ2-5, with 12 bases matching TRBD2. Germline values: CDR1 SGHRS, CDR2 YFSETQ. V dropped 3 bases and J dropped 5; count of bases not matched to a gene: 5. This CDR3 is 15 amino acids long. For the CDR3, the DNA is TGCGCCAGCAGCTCTCTAGCGGGAGGGCCGGAGACCCAGTACTTC. Amino acids: CASSSLAGGPETQYF.

J is TRBJ2-1 and V is TRBV27; 7 positions agree with TRBD1. Per the germline V gene, CDR1 is MNHEY and CDR2 is SMNVEV (reference sequence). The CDR3 sequence is 16 residues long. Trimming at V came to 5 bases and at J to 2 bases, leaving 9 bases not matched to a gene. DNA for the CDR3: TGTGCCAGCAGTATTCGGACAGGTTCCCCCTACAATGAGCAGTTCTTC. Translating gives CASSIRTGSPYNEQFF.

J is TRBJ1-5 and V is TRBV19; D is undetermined. This CDR3 has 16 residues. V shed 7 bases and J shed 5 bases, with 21 bases lying between them. Germline loops: CDR1 LNHDA, CDR2 SQIVND (reference sequence). CDR3 coding DNA: TGTGCCAGTACCCCATCCATAGCGTCGGGATATCAGCCCCAGCATTTT. This encodes CASTPSIASGYQPQHF.

The J gene is TRBJ1-6, the V gene TRBV7-3, with TRBD1 as a possible D gene (6 bases). Between the trimmed V and J ends, which lost 4 bases and 5 bases, there was a span of 15 bases. In germline, CDR1 is SGHTA, CDR2 FQGTGA. The CDR3 extends over 16 amino acids. In DNA, the CDR3 is TGTGCCAGCAGCTCGTTCGGGACACCCCATAATTCACCCCTCCACTTT. Protein: CASSSFGTPHNSPLHF.

The V gene is TRBV28, the J gene TRBJ1-2; D is unresolved. The V gene's germline CDR1 is MDHEN and CDR2 SYDVKM. This CDR3 comprises 12 residues. Trimming took 8 bases from V and 5 from J, leaving 12 bases between them. CDR3 protein: CASGPRAYGYTF. CDR3 coding DNA: TGTGCCAGCGGGCCCCGTGCGTATGGCTACACCTTC.

J is TRBJ2-7 and V is TRBV2, with D tentatively TRBD2 (6 bases). The germline V gene has CDR1 SNHLY and CDR2 FYNNEI. The CDR3 length is 15 residues. V lost 7 bases and J 5 bases, leaving 21 bases between the germline ends. CDR3 bases: TGTGCCAGCAAAATATCACGGACTAAGTTCGACGAGCAGTACTTC. As protein: CASKISRTKFDEQYF.

The chain has TRBV7-9 and TRBJ1-1; tentatively, D is TRBD1 (6 bases). The CDR3 sequence is 15 residues long. Trimming took 0 bases from V and 5 from J, leaving 13 bases between them. Germline V gene lookup returns CDR1 SEHNR and CDR2 FQNEAQ (reference sequence). The chain's CDR3 is CASSLAGHSRTEAFF. The CDR3, as DNA: TGTGCCAGCAGCTTAGCGGGACACTCCAGAACTGAAGCTTTCTTT.

This chain connects TRBV27 to TRBJ1-1; tentatively, D is TRBD1 (5 bases). The CDR3 spans 15 residues. Germline CDR1 reads MNHEY; CDR2 reads SMNVEV (reference sequence). Trimming removed 4 bases from V and 10 bases from J, with 22 bases in between. The CDR3 DNA follows: TGTGCCAGCAGTTCATGGGACTTTGGGTCGCCCGCAGCTTTCTTT. This gives the protein CASSSWDFGSPAAFF.

The genes are TRBV28 and TRBJ2-4, with D maybe TRBD2 (6 bases). The germline V gene has CDR1 MDHEN and CDR2 SYDVKM. The CDR3 extends over 15 amino acids. V lost 3 bases and J lost 1, with 10 bases in between. CDR3 in DNA: TGTGCCAGCAGTTTGGAGGGTTCGGCCAAAAACATTCAGTACTTC. Translated: CASSLEGSAKNIQYF.